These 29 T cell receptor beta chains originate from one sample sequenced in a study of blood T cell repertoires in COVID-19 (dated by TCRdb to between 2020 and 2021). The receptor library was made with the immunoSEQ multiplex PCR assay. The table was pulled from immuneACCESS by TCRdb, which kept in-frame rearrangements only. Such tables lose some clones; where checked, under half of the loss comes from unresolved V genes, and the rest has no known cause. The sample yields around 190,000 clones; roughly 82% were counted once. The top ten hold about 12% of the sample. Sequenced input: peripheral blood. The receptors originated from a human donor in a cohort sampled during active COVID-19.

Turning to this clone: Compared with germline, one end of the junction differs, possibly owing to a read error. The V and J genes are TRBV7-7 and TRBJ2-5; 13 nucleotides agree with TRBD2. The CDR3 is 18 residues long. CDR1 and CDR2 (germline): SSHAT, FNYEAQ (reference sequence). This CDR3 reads CASSRLSAGTSGAETQYF. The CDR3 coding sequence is TGTGCTAGCAGCCGCCTCTCCGCCGGGACTAGCGGGGCGGAGACCCAGTACTTC.

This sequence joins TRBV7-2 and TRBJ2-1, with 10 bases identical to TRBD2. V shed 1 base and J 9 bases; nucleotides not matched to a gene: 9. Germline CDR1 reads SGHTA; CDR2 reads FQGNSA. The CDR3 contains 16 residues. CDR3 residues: CASSLDSTSGKSEQFF. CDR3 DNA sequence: TGTGCCAGCAGCTTAGATAGCACTAGCGGGAAGTCTGAGCAGTTCTTC. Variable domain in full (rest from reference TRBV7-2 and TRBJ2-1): GAGVSQSPSNKVTEKGKDVELRCDPISGHTALYWYRQSLGQGLEFLIYFQGNSAPDKSGLPSDRFSAERTGGSVSTLTIQRTQQEDSAVYLCASSLDSTSGKSEQFFGPGTRLTVL.

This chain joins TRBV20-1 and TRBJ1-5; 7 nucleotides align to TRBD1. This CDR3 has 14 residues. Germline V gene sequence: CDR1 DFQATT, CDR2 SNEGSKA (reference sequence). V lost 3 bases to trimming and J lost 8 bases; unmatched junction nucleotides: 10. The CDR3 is CSASKGAISKPQHF. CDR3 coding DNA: TGCAGTGCTAGTAAGGGGGCGATAAGCAAGCCCCAGCATTTT.

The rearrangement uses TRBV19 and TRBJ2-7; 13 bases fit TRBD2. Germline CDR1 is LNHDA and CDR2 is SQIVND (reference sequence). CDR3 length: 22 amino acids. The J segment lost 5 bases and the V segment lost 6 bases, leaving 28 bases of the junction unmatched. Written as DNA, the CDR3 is TGTGCCAGTAGCCAATATATAACTCCCGGGACTAGCGGGAACACCCCAGGCCACGAGCAGTACTTC. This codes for CASSQYITPGTSGNTPGHEQYF. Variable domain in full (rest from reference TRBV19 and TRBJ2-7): DGGITQSPKYLFRKEGQNVTLSCEQNLNHDAMYWYRQDPGQGLRLIYYSQIVNDFQKGDIAEGYSVSREKKESFPLTVTSAQKNPTAFYLCASSQYITPGTSGNTPGHEQYFGPGTRLTVT.

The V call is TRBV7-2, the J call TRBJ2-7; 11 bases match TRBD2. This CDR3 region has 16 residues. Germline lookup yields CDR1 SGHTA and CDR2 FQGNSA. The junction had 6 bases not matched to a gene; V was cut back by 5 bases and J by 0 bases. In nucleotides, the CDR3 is TGTGCCAGCAGCCCCCTAGCGGGAGGTTTCTCCTACGAGCAGTACTTC. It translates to CASSPLAGGFSYEQYF.

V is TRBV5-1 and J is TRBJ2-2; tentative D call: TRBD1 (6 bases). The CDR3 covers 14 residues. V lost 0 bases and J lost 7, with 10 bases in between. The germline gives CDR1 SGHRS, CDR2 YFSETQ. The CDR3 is CASSLAGQNGELFF. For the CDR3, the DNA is TGCGCCAGCAGCTTGGCAGGACAGAACGGGGAGCTGTTTTTT.

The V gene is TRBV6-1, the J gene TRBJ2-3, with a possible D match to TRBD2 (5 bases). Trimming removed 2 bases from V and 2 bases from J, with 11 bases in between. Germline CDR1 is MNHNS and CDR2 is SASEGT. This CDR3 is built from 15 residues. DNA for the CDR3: TGTGCCAGCAGTGAACGGCAGCGGTACACAGATACGCAGTATTTT. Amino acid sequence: CASSERQRYTDTQYF.

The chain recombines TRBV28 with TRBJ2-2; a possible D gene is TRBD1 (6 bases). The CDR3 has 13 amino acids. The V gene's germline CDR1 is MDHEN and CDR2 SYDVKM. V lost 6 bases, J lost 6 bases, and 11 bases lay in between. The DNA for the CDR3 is TGTGCCAGCAGGATACAGGGTCCCGGGGAGCTGTTTTTT. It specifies CASRIQGPGELFF.

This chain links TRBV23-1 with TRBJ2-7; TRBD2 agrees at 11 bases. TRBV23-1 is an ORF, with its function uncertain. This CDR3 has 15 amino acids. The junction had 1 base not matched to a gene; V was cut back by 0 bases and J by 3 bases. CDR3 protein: CASSQSGTSGYEQYF. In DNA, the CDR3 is TGCGCCAGCAGTCAATCCGGGACTAGCGGCTACGAGCAGTACTTC.

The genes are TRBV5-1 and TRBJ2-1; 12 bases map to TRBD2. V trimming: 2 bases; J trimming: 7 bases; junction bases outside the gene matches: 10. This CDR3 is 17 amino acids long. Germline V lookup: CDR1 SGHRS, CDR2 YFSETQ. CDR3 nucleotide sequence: TGCGCCAGCAGCTTCTCTAGCGGGAGGGCCGGGTGGAATGAGCAGTTCTTC. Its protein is CASSFSSGRAGWNEQFF.

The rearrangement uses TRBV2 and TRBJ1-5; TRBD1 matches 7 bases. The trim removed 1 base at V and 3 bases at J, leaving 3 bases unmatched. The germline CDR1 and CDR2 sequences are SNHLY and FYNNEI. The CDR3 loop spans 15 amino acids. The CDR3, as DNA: TGTGCCAGCAGTGAAGGGGGGACAGTCAATCAGCCCCAGCATTTT. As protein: CASSEGGTVNQPQHF.

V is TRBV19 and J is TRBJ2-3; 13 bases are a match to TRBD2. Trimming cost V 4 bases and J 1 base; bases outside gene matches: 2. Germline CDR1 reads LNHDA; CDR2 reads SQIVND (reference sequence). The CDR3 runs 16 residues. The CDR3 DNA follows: TGTGCCAGTAGTAATGGACTAGCGGGAGGCACAGATACGCAGTATTTT. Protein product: CASSNGLAGGTDTQYF.

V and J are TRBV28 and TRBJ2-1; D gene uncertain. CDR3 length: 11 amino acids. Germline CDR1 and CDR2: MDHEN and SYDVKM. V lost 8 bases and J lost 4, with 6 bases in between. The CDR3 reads CASARYNEQFF. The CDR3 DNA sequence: TGTGCCAGCGCCCGGTACAATGAGCAGTTCTTC. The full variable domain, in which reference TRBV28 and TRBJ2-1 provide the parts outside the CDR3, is DVKVTQSSRYLVKRTGEKVFLECVQDMDHENMFWYRQDPGLGLRLIYFSYDVKMKEKGDIPEGYSVSREKKERFSLILESASTNQTSMYLCASARYNEQFFGPGTRLTVL.

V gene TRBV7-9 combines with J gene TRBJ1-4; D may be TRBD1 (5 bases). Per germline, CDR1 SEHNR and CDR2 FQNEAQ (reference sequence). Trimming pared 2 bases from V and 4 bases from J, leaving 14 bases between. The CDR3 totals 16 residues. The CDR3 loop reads CASSLTGPLGNEKLFF. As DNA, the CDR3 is TGTGCCAGCAGCTTAACAGGCCCTCTTGGTAATGAAAAACTGTTTTTT.

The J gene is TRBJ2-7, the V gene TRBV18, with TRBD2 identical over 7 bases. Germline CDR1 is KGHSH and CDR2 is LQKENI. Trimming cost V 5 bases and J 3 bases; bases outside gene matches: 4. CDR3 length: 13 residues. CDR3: CASSVAGDYEQYF. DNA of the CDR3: TGTGCCAGCTCAGTCGCGGGGGACTACGAGCAGTACTTC.

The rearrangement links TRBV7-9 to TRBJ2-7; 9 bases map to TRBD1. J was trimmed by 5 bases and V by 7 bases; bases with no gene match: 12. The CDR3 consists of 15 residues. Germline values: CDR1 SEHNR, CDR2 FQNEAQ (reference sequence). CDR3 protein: CASTYYRDRVHEQYF. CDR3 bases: TGTGCCAGCACCTATTACCGGGACAGGGTACACGAGCAGTACTTC.

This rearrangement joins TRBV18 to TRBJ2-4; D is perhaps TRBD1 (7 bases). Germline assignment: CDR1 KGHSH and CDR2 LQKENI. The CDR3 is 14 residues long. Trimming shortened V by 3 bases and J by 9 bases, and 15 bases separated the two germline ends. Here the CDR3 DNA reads TGTGCCAGCTCACCTGTCCAGGGGGGAGGCATTCAGTACTTC. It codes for CASSPVQGGGIQYF.

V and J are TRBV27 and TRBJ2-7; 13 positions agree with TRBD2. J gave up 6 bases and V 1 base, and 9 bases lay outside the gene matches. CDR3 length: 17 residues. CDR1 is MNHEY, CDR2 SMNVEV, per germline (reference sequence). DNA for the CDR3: TGTGCCAGCAGTTTATGGCGACTAGCGGGAGGCCAAGGCGAGCAGTACTTC. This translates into CASSLWRLAGGQGEQYF.

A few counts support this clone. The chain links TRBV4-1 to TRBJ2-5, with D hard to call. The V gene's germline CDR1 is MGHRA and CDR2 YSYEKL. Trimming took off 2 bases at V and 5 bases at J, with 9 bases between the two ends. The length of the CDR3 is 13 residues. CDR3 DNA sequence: TGCGCCAGCAGCCAACTCAGGTCTGAGACCCAGTACTTC. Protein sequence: CASSQLRSETQYF.

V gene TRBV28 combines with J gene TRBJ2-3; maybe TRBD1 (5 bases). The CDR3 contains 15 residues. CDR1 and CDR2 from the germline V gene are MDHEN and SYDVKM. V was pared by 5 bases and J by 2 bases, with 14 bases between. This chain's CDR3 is CASSQIGHNTDTQYF. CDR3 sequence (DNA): TGTGCCAGCAGTCAGATAGGACACAACACAGATACGCAGTATTTT.

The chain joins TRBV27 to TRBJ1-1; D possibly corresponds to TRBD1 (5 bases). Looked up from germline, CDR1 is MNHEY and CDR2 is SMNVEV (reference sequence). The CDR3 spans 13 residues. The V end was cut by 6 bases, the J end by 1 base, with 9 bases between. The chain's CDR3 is CASRYTGNTEAFF. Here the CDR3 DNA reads TGTGCCAGCAGATATACAGGGAACACTGAAGCTTTCTTT.

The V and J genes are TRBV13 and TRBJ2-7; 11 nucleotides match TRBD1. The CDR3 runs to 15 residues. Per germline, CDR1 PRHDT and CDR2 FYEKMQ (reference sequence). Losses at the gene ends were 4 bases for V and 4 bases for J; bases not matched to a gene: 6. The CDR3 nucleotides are TGTGCCAGCAGCTCCCCGGACAGGGGGCGGTACGAGCAGTACTTC. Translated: CASSSPDRGRYEQYF.

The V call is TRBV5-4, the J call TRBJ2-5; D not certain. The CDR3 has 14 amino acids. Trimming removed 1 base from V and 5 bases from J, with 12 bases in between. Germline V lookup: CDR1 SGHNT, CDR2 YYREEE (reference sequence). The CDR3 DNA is TGTGCCAGCAGCTTGTTTTCAGGTCGGGAGACCCAGTACTTC. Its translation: CASSLFSGRETQYF.

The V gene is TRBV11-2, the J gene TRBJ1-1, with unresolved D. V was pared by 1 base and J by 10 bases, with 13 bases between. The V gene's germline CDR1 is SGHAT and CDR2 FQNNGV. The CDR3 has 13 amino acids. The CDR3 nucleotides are TGTGCCAGCAGCTTAGTTGCGCTCGGGAGAGCTTTCTTT. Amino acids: CASSLVALGRAFF.

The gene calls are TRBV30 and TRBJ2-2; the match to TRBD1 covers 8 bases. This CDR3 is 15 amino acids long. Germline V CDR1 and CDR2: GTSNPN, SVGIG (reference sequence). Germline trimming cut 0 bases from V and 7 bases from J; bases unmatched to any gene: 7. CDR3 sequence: CAWSVYQGANGELFF. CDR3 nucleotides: TGTGCCTGGAGTGTTTATCAGGGGGCGAACGGGGAGCTGTTTTTT.

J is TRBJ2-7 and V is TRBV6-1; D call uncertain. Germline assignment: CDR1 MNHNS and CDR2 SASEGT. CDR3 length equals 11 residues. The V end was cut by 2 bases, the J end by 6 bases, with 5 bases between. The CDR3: CASSEWLEQYF. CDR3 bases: TGTGCCAGCAGTGAATGGCTCGAGCAGTACTTC.

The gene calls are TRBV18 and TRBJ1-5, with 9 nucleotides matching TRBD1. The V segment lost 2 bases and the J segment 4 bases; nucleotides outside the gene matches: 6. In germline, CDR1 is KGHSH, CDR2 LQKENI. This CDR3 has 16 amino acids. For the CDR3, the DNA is TGTGCCAGCTCACCAAGTCGAGACAGGGGGAATCAGCCCCAGCATTTT. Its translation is CASSPSRDRGNQPQHF.

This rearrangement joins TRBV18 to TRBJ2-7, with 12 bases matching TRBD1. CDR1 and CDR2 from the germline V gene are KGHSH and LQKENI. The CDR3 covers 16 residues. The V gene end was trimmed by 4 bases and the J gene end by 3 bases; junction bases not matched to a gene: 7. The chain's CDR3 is CASSLLGQGAHYEQYF. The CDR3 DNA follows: TGTGCCAGCTCACTCTTGGGACAGGGGGCCCACTACGAGCAGTACTTC.

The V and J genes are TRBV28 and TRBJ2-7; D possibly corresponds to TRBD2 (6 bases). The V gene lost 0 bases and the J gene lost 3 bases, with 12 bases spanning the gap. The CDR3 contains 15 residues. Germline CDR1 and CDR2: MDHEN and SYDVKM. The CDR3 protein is CASSLWRGMFYEQYF. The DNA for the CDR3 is TGTGCCAGCAGTTTATGGCGGGGTATGTTCTACGAGCAGTACTTC.